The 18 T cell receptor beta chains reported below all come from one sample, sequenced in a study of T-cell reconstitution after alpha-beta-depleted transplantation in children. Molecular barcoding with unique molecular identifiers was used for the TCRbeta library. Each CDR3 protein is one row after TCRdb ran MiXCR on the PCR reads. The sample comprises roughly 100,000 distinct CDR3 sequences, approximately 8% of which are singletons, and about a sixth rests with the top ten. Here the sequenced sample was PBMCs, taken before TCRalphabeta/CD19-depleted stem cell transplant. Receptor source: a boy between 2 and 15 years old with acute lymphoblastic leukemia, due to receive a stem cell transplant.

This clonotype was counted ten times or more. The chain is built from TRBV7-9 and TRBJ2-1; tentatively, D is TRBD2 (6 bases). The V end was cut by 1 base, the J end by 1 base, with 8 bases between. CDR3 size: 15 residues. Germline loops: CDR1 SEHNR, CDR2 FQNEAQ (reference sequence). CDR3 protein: CASSLEGRSYNEQFF. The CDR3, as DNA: TGTGCCAGCAGCTTAGAAGGGAGGTCCTACAATGAGCAGTTCTTC.

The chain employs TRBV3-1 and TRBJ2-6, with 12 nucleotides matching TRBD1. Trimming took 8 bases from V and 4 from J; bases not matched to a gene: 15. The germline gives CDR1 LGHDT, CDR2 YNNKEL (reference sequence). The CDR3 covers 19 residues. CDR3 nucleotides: TGTGCCAGCTGTCCTCCTGTGTGGGACAGGGGGCTAGGGGCCAACGTCCTGACTTTC. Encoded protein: CASCPPVWDRGLGANVLTF.

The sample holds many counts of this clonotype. DNA for the CDR3: TGTGCCAGCAGTGATAGCGGGGGCTCCTACAATGAGCAGTTCTTC. Amino acids: CASSDSGGSYNEQFF. The chain employs TRBV2 and TRBJ2-1; 9 bases fit TRBD2. The CDR3 has 15 residues. From germline, CDR1 is SNHLY and CDR2 FYNNEI. The ends lost 3 bases at V and 0 bases at J; junction bases unmatched: 0.

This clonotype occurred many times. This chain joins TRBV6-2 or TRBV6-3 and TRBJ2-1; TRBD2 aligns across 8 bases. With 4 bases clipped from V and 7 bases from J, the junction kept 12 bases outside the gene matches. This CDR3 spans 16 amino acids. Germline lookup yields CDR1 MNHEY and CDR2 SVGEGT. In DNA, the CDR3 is TGTGCCAGCAGTTCCCTCAGCGGGGGCAGTGGTAATGAGCAGTTCTTC. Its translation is CASSSLSGGSGNEQFF.

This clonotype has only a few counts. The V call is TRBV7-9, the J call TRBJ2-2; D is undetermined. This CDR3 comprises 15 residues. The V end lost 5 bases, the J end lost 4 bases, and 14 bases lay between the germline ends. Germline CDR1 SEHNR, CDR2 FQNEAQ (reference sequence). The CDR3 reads CASSPTQGFTGELFF. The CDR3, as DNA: TGTGCCAGCAGCCCCACCCAAGGCTTCACCGGGGAGCTGTTTTTT. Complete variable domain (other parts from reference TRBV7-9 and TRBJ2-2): DTGVSQNPRHKITKRGQNVTFRCDPISEHNRLYWYRQTLGQGPEFLTYFQNEAQLEKSRLLSDRFSAERPKGSFSTLEIQRTEQGDSAMYLCASSPTQGFTGELFFGEGSRLTVL.

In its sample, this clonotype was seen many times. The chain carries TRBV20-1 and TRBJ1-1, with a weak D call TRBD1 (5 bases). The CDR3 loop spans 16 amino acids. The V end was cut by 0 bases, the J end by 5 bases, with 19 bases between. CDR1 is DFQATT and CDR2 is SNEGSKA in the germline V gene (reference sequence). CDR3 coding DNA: TGCAGTGCTAGAGACCCGAAAAGGGGTCGGGGTACTGAAGCTTTCTTT. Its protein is CSARDPKRGRGTEAFF.

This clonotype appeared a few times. In DNA, the CDR3 is TGTGCCAGCAGCCGTAGCTCTGGGGCCAACGTCCTGACTTTC. Its translation: CASSRSSGANVLTF. This chain uses TRBV6-2 or TRBV6-3 with TRBJ2-6; no reliable D call. V lost 6 bases, J lost 0 bases, and 6 bases lay in between. The CDR3 totals 14 residues. CDR1 is MNHEY and CDR2 is SVGEGT in the germline V gene.

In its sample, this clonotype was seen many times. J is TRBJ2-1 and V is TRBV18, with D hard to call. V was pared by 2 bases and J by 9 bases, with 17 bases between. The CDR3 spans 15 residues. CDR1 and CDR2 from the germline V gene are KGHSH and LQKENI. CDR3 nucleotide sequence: TGTGCCAGCTCACCAGACGGCGGCTTGGGTCGTGAGCAGTTCTTC. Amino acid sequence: CASSPDGGLGREQFF.

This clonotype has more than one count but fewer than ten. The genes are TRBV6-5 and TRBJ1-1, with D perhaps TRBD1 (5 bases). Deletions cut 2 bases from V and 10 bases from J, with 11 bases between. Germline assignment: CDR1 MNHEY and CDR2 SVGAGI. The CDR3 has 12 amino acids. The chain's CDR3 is CASSYREGRAFF. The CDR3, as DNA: TGTGCCAGCAGTTACAGGGAGGGGCGAGCTTTCTTT.

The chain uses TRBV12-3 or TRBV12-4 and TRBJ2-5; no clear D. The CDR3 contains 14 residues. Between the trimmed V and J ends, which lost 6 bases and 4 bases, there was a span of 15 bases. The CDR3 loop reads CASSYMAGTETQYF. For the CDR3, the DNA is TGTGCCAGCAGCTACATGGCCGGTACAGAGACCCAGTACTTC.

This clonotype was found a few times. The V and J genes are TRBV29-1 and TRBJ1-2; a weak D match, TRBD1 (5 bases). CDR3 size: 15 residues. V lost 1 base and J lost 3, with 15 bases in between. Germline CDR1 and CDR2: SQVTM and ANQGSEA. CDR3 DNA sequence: TGCAGCGTTGAAGTTAGTCCCCCGGGACACTATGGCTACACCTTC. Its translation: CSVEVSPPGHYGYTF.

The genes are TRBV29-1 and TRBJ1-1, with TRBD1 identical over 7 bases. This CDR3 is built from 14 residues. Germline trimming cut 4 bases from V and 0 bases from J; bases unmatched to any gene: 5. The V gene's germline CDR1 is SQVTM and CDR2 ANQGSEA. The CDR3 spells CSVVRGAMNTEAFF. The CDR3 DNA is TGCAGCGTTGTCAGGGGGGCAATGAACACTGAAGCTTTCTTT.

The CDR3, as DNA: TGTGCCACCATGGGGACATTTGGCACTGAAGCTTTCTTT. It codes for CATMGTFGTEAFF. This chain links TRBV6-6 with TRBJ1-1, with D possibly matching TRBD1 (6 bases). V lost 10 bases and J lost 4, with 16 bases in between. Germline assignment: CDR1 MNHNY and CDR2 SVGAGI (reference sequence). This CDR3 comprises 13 residues.

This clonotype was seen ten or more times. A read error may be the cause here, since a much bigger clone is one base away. The CDR3 DNA reads as TGTGCCAGCAGAGGGACGGCGAACACCGGGGAGCTGTTTTTT. It yields the protein CASRGTANTGELFF. The chain has TRBV2 and TRBJ2-2; D possibly matches TRBD1 or TRBD2 (5 bases each). The germline CDR1 and CDR2 sequences are SNHLY and FYNNEI. The CDR3 totals 14 residues. Trimming took off 6 bases at V and 0 bases at J, with 8 bases between the two ends.

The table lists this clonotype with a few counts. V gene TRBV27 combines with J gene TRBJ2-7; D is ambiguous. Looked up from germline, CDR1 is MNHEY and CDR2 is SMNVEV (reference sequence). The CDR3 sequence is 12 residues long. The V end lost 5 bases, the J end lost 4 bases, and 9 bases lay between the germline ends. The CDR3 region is CASSPSPYEQYF. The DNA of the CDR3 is TGTGCCAGCAGTCCTTCTCCGTACGAGCAGTACTTC.

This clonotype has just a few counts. The CDR3 DNA reads as TGTGCCAGCACCGAACAGGGATTGGCTGATTCACCCCTCCACTTT. This encodes CASTEQGLADSPLHF. V and J are TRBV7-9 and TRBJ1-6, with a possible D match to TRBD1 (6 bases). Germline V lookup: CDR1 SEHNR, CDR2 FQNEAQ (reference sequence). The CDR3 spans 15 residues. Deletions cut 7 bases from V and 8 bases from J, with 18 bases between. Filled out from reference TRBV7-9 and TRBJ1-6, the complete variable domain reads DTGVSQNPRHKITKRGQNVTFRCDPISEHNRLYWYRQTLGQGPEFLTYFQNEAQLEKSRLLSDRFSAERPKGSFSTLEIQRTEQGDSAMYLCASTEQGLADSPLHFGNGTRLTVT.

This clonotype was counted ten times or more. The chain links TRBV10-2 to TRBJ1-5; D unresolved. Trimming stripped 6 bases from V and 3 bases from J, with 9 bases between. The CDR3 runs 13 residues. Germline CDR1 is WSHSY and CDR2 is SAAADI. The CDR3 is CASRVGFNQPQHF. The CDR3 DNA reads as TGCGCCAGCAGAGTCGGGTTCAATCAGCCCCAGCATTTT.

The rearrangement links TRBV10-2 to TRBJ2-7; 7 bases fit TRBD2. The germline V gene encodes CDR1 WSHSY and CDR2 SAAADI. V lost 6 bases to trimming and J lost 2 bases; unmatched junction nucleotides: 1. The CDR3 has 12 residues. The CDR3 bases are TGCGCCAGCAGGGGAGGGACCTACGAGCAGTACTTC. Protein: CASRGGTYEQYF.